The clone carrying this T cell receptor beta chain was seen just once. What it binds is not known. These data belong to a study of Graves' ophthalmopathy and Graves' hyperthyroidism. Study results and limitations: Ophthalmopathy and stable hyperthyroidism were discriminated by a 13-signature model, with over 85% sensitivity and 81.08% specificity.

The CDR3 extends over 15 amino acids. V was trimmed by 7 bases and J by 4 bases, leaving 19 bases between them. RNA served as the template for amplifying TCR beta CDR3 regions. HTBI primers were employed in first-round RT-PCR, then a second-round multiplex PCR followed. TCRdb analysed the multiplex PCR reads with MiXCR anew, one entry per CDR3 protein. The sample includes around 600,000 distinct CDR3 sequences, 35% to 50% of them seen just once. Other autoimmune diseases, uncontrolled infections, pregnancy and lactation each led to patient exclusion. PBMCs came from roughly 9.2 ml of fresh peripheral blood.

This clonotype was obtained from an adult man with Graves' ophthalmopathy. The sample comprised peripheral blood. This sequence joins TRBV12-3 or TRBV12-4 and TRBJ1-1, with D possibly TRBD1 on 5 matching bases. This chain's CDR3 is CASIYSQGQGTEAFF. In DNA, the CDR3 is TGTGCCAGCATCTACTCCCAGGGCCAGGGCACTGAAGCTTTCTTT.